This note documents a single TCR beta chain sequence. In the study's own analysis: Nucleated cell counts were estimated from reference gene primer amplification. Clones were sequenced by immunoSEQ multiplex PCR, and TCRdb holds only the in-frame ones, with some missing. V, J and clone size were drawn from that table, and D and trimming were deduced from the DNA. Counted here are some 65,000 clones, about four fifths occurring once; the ten biggest clones make up more than 9.5%. V was pared by 3 bases and J by 9 bases, with 15 bases between. This CDR3 has 13 amino acids. Per the germline V gene, CDR1 is GTSNPN and CDR2 is SVGIG (reference sequence). These data are taken from a study of blood T cell repertoires in COVID-19.

V is TRBV30 and J is TRBJ2-1, with a tentative D call TRBD2 (6 bases). The TCR sequence derives from a human donor in a cohort sampled during active COVID-19. Specimen: peripheral blood. The CDR3: CAWSAGTGTEQFF. Here the CDR3 DNA reads TGTGCCTGGAGCGCGGGGACGGGGACTGAGCAGTTCTTC. The full variable domain, completed using reference TRBV30 and TRBJ2-1, is SQTIHQWPATLVQPVGSPLSLECTVEGTSNPNLYWYRQAAGRGLQLLFYSVGIGQISSEVPQNLSASRPQDRQFILSSKKLLLSDSGFYLCAWSAGTGTEQFFGPGTRLTVL.